This entry lists 2 T cell receptor beta chains sequenced from one sample in a study of T cell repertoires in ileal Crohn's disease. Some clones are missing from TCRdb's copy, which holds only in-frame ones; the method was immunoSEQ multiplex PCR. This table holds 15,000 to 20,000 clones, about 66% found once. The sequenced material came from ileal tissue. Receptors originate from an adult with Crohn's disease.

The DNA of the CDR3 is TGTGCCACCAGCAGAGATCGCGGACAGGGAAAGGGGTACGAGCAGTACTTC. Protein sequence: CATSRDRGQGKGYEQYF. The chain combines TRBV15 with TRBJ2-7; 8 bases line up with TRBD1. Germline assignment: CDR1 LNHNV and CDR2 YYDKDF (reference sequence). The CDR3 sequence is 17 residues long. V lost 0 bases to trimming and J lost 4 bases; unmatched junction nucleotides: 11.

The chain is built from TRBV6-4 and TRBJ2-1; 9 bases align to TRBD2. Germline V CDR1 and CDR2: MRHNA, SNTAGT. The CDR3 spans 15 residues. The V gene end was trimmed by 6 bases and the J gene end by 9 bases; junction bases not matched to a gene: 12. The CDR3 DNA follows: TGTGCCAGCAGCCCGGCGGCGGGGGGGGTTAGTGAGCAGTTCTTC. Its protein is CASSPAAGGVSEQFF.